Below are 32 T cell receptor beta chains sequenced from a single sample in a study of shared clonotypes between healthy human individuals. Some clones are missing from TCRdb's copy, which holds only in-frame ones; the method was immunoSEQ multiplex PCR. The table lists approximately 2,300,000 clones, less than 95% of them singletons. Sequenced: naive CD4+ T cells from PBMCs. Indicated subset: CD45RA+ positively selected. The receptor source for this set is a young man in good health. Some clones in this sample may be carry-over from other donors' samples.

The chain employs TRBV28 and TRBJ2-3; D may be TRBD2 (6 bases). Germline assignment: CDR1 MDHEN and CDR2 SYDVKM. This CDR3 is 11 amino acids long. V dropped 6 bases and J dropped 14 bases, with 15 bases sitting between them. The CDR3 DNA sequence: TGTGCCAGCAGGGGACTTTCCGCCGGGTATTTT. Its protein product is CASRGLSAGYF.

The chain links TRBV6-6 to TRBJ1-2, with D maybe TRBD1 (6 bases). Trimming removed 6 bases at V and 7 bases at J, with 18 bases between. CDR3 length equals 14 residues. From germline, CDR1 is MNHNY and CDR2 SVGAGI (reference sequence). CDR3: CASRIDGGPGGYTF. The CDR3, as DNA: TGTGCCAGCAGGATTGACGGGGGCCCAGGTGGCTACACCTTC.

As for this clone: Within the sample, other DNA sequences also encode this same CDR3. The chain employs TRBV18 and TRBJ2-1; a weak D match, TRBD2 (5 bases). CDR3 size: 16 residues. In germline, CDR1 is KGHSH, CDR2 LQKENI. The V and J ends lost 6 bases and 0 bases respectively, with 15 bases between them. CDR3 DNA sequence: TGTGCCAGCTCCCCCCCGAGCGGAGGCTCCTACAATGAGCAGTTCTTC. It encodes CASSPPSGGSYNEQFF.

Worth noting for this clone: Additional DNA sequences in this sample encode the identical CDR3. The CDR3 loop is CASSVGEDTQYF. CDR3 DNA sequence: TGTGCCAGCAGCGTAGGGGAAGATACGCAGTATTTT. V is TRBV9 and J is TRBJ2-3; D is ambiguous. This CDR3 contains 12 residues. The germline V gene has CDR1 SGDLS and CDR2 YYNGEE. V gave up 0 bases and J gave up 5 bases, with 4 bases separating them.

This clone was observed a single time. CDR3 sequence reads: CASSQDRWVRQFF. CDR3 sequence (DNA): TGTGCCAGCAGCCAAGATCGGTGGGTACGGCAGTTCTTC. The chain joins TRBV14 to TRBJ2-1; no reliable D call. Germline V CDR1 and CDR2: SGHDN, FVKESK. The CDR3 extends over 13 amino acids. Trimming removed 0 bases at V and 12 bases at J, with 12 bases between. The variable domain in full, with the rest retrieved from reference TRBV14 and TRBJ2-1, is EAGVTQFPSHSVIEKGQTVTLRCDPISGHDNLYWYRRVMGKEIKFLLHFVKESKQDESGMPNNRFLAERTGGTYSTLKVQPAELEDSGVYFCASSQDRWVRQFFGPGTRLTVL.

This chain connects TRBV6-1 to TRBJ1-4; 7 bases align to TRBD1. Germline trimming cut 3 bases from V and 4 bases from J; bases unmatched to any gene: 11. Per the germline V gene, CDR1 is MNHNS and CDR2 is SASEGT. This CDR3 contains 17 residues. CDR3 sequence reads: CASSEGGGQVINEKLFF. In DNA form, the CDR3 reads TGTGCCAGCAGTGAGGGGGGCGGACAGGTGATTAATGAAAAACTGTTTTTT.

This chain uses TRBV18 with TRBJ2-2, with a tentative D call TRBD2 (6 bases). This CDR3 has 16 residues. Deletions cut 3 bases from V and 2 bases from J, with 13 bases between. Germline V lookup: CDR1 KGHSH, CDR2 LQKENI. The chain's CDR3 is CASSPGTPHNTGELFF. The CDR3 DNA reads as TGTGCCAGCTCACCCGGGACTCCACATAACACCGGGGAGCTGTTTTTT.

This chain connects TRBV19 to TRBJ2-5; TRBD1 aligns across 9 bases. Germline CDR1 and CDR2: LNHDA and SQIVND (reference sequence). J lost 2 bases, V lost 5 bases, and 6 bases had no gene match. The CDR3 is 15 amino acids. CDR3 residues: CASSFRDRAQETQYF. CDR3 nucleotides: TGTGCCAGTAGTTTCCGGGACAGGGCTCAAGAGACCCAGTACTTC.

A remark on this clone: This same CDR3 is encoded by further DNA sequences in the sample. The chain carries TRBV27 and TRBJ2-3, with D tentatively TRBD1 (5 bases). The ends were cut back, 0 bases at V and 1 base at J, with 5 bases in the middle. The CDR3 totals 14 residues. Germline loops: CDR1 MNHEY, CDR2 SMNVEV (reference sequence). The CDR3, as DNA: TGTGCCAGCAGTTTATCCAGGGGCACAGATACGCAGTATTTT. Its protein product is CASSLSRGTDTQYF.

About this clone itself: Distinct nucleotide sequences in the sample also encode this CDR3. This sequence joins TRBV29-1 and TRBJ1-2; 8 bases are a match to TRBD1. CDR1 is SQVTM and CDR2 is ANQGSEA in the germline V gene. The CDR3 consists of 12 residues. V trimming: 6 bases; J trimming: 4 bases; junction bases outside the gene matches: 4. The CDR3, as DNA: TGCAGCGTCGGTACAGGGGGCTATGGCTACACCTTC. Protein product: CSVGTGGYGYTF.

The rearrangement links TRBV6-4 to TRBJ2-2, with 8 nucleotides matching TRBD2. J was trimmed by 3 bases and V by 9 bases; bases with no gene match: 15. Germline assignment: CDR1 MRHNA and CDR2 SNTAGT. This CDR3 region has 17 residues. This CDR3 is CASKKPPGGRHTGELFF. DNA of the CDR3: TGTGCCAGTAAAAAACCACCGGGGGGGCGGCACACCGGGGAGCTGTTTTTT.

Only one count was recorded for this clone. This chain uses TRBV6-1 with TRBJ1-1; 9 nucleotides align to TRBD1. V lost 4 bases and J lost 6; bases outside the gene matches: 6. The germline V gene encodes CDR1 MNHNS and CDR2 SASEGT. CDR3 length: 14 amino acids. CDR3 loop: CASSARDRVSEAFF. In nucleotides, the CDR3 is TGTGCCAGCAGTGCCCGGGACAGGGTATCTGAAGCTTTCTTT.

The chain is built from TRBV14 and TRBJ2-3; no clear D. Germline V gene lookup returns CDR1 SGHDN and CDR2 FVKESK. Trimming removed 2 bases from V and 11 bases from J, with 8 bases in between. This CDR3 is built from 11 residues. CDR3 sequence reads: CASSQRLEQYF. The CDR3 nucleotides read TGTGCCAGCAGCCAACGATTGGAGCAGTATTTT.

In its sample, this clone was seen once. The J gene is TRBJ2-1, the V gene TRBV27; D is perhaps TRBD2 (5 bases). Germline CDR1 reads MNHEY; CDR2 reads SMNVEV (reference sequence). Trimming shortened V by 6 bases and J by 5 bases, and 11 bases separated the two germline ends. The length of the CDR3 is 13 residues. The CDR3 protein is CASRRTGNNEQFF. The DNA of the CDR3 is TGTGCCAGCAGACGGACTGGAAACAATGAGCAGTTCTTC.

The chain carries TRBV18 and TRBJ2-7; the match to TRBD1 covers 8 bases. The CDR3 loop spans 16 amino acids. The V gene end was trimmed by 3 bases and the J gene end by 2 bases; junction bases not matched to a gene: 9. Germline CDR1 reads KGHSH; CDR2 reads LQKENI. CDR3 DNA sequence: TGTGCCAGCTCACCGACGCAGGGGGCAACCCCCTACGAGCAGTACTTC. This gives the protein CASSPTQGATPYEQYF. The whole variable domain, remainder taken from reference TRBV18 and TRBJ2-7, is NAGVMQNPRHLVRRRGQEARLRCSPMKGHSHVYWYRQLPEEGLKFMVYLQKENIIDESGMPKERFSAEFPKEGPSILRIQQVVRGDSAAYFCASSPTQGATPYEQYFGPGTRLTVT.

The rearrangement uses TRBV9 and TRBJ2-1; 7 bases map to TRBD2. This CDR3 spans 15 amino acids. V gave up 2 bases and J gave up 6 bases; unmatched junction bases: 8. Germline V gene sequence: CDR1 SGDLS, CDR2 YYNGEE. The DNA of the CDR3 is TGTGCCAGCAGCGTTACTAGCGTCCTGTCCAATGAGCAGTTCTTC. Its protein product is CASSVTSVLSNEQFF.

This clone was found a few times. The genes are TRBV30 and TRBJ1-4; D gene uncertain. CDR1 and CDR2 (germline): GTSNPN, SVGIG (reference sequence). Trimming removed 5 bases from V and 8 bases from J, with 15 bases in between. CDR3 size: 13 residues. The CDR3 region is CAWGRAEEEKLFF. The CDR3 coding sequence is TGTGCCTGGGGTAGAGCAGAAGAAGAAAAACTGTTTTTT.

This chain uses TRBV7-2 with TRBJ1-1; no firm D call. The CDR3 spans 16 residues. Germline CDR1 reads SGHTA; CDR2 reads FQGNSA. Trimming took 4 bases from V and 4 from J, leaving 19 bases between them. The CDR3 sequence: CASSSNSPTIGTEAFF. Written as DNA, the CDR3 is TGTGCCAGCAGCTCTAACAGTCCGACCATAGGCACTGAAGCTTTCTTT.

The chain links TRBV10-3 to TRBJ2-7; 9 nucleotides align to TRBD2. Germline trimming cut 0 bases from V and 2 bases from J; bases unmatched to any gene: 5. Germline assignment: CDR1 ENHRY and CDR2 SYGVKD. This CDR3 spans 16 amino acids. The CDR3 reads CAISESPAGGTYEQYF. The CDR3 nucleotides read TGTGCCATCAGTGAGTCCCCAGCGGGAGGTACCTACGAGCAGTACTTC.

The CDR3 DNA is TGTGCCAGCAGCTTACGAGACAGGGAAGGGTACTCTGGGGCCAACGTCCTGACTTTC. It codes for CASSLRDREGYSGANVLTF. This chain joins TRBV7-8 and TRBJ2-6; 7 bases fit TRBD1. V shed 2 bases and J 0 bases; nucleotides not matched to a gene: 10. From germline, CDR1 is SGHVS and CDR2 FQNEAQ. The CDR3 sequence is 19 residues long.

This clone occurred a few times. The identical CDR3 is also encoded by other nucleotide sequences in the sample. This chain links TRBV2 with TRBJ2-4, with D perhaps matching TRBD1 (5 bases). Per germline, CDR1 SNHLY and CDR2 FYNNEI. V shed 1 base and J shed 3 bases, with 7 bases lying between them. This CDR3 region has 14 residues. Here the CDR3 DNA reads TGTGCCAGCAGTGAAGGGGGCAGCAAAAACATTCAGTACTTC. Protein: CASSEGGSKNIQYF.

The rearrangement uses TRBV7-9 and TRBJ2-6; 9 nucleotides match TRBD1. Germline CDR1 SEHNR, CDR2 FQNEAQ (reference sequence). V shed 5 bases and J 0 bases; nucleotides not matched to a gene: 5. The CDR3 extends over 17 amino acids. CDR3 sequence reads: CASSPGQGLSGANVLTF. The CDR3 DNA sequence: TGTGCCAGCAGCCCGGGACAGGGCCTCTCTGGGGCCAACGTCCTGACTTTC.

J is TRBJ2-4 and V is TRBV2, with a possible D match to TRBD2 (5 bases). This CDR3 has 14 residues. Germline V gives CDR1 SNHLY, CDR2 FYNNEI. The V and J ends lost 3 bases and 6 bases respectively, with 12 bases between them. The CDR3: CASSEDGGSNIQYF. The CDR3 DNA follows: TGTGCCAGCAGTGAGGACGGAGGTTCAAACATTCAGTACTTC.

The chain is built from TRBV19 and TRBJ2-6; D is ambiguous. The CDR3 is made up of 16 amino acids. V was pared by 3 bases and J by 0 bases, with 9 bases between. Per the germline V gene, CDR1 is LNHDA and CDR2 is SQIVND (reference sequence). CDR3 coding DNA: TGTGCCAGTAGTATCCTGGGTGCCTCTGGGGCCAACGTCCTGACTTTC. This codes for CASSILGASGANVLTF.

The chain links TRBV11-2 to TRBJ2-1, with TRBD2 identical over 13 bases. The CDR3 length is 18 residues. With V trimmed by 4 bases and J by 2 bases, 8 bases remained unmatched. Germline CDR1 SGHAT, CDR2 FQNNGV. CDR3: CASSSGLAGDYPYNEQFF. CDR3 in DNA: TGTGCCAGCAGCTCCGGACTAGCGGGAGATTACCCCTACAATGAGCAGTTCTTC.

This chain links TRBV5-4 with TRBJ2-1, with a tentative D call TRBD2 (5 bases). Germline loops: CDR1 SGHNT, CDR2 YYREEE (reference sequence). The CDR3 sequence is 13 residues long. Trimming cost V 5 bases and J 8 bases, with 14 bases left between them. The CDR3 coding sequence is TGTGCCAGCAGTAACCCCGACGGGGATGAGCAGTTCTTC. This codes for CASSNPDGDEQFF.

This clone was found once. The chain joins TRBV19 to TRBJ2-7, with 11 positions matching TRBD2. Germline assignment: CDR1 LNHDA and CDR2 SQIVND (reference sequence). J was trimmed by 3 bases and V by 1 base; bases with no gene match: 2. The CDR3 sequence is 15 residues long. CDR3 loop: CASSIGLAGHYEQYF. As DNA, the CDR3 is TGTGCCAGTAGTATAGGACTAGCGGGACACTACGAGCAGTACTTC. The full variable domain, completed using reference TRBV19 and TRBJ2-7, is DGGITQSPKYLFRKEGQNVTLSCEQNLNHDAMYWYRQDPGQGLRLIYYSQIVNDFQKGDIAEGYSVSREKKESFPLTVTSAQKNPTAFYLCASSIGLAGHYEQYFGPGTRLTVT.

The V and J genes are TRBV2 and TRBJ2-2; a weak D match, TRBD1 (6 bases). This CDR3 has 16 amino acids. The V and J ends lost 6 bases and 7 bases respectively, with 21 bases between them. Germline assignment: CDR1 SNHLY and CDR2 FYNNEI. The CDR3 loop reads CASSPNLYRDDGELFF. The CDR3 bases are TGTGCCAGCAGCCCAAACTTATACAGGGATGACGGGGAGCTGTTTTTT.

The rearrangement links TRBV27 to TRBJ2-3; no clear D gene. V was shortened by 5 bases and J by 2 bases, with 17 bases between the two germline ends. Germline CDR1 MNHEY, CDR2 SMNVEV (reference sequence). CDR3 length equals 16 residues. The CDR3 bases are TGTGCCAGCAGTCCACTGGGTCCATCCTACACAGATACGCAGTATTTT. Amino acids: CASSPLGPSYTDTQYF.

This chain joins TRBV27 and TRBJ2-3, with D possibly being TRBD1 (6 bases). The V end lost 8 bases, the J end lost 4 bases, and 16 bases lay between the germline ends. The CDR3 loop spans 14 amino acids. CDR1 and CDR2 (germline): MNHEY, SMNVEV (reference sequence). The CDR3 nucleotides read TGTGCCAGCTCGTGGGGGCAGGGATCAGATACGCAGTATTTT. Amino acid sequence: CASSWGQGSDTQYF.

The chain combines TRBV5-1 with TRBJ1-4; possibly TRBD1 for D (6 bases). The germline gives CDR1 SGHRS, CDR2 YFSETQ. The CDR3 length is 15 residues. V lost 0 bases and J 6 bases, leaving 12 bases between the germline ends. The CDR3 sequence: CASSLEGPGDEKLFF. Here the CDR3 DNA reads TGCGCCAGCAGCTTGGAGGGGCCAGGGGATGAAAAACTGTTTTTT.

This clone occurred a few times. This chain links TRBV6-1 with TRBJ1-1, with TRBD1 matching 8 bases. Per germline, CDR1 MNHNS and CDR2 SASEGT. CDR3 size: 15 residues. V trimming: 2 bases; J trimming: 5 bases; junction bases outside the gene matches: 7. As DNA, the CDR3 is TGTGCCAGCAGTGAAAATAGGCGGACAGGGACTGAAGCTTTCTTT. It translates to CASSENRRTGTEAFF.